This TCR beta chain is from a study of blood T cells in healthy people across ages. Study context: Template switching recovered approximately one barcoded beta molecule for every two T cells.

Study-level points and caveats: TCR beta diversity per million T cells fell roughly linearly with age.

The second PCR ran about 6 to 12 cycles with a sample-barcoded 5' primer and J-beta primers. A 12-random-nucleotide template-switch adaptor tagged each cDNA molecule. TCRdb re-derived calls from the 5' RACE reads in MiXCR, one entry per CDR3 protein. The data contain hundreds of thousands of distinct CDR3 sequences, approximately 44% of them singletons. A word on this clonotype: Its matching antigen is unknown.

The CDR3 runs to 13 residues. Germline V CDR1 and CDR2: MNHEY, SVGAGI. The ends were cut back, 4 bases at V and 7 bases at J, with 13 bases in the middle. The chain is built from TRBV6-5 and TRBJ2-5, with D hard to call. This receptor was taken from a man aged 60-69 years in good health. Sequenced: blood. CDR3 DNA sequence: TGTGCCAGCAGTTCCAGAATCCCAGGGACCCAGTACTTC. It yields the protein CASSSRIPGTQYF.